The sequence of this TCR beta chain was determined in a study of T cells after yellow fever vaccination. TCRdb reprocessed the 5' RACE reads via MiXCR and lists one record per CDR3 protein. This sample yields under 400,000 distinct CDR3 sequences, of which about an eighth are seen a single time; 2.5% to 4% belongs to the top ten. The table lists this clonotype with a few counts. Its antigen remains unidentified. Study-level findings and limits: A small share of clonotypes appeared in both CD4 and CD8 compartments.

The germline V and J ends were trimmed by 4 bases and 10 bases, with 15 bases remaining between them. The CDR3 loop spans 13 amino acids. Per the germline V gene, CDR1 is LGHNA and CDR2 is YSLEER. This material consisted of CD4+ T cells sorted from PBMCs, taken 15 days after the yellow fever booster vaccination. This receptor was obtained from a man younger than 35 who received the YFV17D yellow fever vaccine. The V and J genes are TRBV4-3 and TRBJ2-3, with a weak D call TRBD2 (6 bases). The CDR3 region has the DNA TGCGCCAGCAGCCCGAGGAGGGAAAGTCCGCAGTATTTT. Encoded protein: CASSPRRESPQYF.